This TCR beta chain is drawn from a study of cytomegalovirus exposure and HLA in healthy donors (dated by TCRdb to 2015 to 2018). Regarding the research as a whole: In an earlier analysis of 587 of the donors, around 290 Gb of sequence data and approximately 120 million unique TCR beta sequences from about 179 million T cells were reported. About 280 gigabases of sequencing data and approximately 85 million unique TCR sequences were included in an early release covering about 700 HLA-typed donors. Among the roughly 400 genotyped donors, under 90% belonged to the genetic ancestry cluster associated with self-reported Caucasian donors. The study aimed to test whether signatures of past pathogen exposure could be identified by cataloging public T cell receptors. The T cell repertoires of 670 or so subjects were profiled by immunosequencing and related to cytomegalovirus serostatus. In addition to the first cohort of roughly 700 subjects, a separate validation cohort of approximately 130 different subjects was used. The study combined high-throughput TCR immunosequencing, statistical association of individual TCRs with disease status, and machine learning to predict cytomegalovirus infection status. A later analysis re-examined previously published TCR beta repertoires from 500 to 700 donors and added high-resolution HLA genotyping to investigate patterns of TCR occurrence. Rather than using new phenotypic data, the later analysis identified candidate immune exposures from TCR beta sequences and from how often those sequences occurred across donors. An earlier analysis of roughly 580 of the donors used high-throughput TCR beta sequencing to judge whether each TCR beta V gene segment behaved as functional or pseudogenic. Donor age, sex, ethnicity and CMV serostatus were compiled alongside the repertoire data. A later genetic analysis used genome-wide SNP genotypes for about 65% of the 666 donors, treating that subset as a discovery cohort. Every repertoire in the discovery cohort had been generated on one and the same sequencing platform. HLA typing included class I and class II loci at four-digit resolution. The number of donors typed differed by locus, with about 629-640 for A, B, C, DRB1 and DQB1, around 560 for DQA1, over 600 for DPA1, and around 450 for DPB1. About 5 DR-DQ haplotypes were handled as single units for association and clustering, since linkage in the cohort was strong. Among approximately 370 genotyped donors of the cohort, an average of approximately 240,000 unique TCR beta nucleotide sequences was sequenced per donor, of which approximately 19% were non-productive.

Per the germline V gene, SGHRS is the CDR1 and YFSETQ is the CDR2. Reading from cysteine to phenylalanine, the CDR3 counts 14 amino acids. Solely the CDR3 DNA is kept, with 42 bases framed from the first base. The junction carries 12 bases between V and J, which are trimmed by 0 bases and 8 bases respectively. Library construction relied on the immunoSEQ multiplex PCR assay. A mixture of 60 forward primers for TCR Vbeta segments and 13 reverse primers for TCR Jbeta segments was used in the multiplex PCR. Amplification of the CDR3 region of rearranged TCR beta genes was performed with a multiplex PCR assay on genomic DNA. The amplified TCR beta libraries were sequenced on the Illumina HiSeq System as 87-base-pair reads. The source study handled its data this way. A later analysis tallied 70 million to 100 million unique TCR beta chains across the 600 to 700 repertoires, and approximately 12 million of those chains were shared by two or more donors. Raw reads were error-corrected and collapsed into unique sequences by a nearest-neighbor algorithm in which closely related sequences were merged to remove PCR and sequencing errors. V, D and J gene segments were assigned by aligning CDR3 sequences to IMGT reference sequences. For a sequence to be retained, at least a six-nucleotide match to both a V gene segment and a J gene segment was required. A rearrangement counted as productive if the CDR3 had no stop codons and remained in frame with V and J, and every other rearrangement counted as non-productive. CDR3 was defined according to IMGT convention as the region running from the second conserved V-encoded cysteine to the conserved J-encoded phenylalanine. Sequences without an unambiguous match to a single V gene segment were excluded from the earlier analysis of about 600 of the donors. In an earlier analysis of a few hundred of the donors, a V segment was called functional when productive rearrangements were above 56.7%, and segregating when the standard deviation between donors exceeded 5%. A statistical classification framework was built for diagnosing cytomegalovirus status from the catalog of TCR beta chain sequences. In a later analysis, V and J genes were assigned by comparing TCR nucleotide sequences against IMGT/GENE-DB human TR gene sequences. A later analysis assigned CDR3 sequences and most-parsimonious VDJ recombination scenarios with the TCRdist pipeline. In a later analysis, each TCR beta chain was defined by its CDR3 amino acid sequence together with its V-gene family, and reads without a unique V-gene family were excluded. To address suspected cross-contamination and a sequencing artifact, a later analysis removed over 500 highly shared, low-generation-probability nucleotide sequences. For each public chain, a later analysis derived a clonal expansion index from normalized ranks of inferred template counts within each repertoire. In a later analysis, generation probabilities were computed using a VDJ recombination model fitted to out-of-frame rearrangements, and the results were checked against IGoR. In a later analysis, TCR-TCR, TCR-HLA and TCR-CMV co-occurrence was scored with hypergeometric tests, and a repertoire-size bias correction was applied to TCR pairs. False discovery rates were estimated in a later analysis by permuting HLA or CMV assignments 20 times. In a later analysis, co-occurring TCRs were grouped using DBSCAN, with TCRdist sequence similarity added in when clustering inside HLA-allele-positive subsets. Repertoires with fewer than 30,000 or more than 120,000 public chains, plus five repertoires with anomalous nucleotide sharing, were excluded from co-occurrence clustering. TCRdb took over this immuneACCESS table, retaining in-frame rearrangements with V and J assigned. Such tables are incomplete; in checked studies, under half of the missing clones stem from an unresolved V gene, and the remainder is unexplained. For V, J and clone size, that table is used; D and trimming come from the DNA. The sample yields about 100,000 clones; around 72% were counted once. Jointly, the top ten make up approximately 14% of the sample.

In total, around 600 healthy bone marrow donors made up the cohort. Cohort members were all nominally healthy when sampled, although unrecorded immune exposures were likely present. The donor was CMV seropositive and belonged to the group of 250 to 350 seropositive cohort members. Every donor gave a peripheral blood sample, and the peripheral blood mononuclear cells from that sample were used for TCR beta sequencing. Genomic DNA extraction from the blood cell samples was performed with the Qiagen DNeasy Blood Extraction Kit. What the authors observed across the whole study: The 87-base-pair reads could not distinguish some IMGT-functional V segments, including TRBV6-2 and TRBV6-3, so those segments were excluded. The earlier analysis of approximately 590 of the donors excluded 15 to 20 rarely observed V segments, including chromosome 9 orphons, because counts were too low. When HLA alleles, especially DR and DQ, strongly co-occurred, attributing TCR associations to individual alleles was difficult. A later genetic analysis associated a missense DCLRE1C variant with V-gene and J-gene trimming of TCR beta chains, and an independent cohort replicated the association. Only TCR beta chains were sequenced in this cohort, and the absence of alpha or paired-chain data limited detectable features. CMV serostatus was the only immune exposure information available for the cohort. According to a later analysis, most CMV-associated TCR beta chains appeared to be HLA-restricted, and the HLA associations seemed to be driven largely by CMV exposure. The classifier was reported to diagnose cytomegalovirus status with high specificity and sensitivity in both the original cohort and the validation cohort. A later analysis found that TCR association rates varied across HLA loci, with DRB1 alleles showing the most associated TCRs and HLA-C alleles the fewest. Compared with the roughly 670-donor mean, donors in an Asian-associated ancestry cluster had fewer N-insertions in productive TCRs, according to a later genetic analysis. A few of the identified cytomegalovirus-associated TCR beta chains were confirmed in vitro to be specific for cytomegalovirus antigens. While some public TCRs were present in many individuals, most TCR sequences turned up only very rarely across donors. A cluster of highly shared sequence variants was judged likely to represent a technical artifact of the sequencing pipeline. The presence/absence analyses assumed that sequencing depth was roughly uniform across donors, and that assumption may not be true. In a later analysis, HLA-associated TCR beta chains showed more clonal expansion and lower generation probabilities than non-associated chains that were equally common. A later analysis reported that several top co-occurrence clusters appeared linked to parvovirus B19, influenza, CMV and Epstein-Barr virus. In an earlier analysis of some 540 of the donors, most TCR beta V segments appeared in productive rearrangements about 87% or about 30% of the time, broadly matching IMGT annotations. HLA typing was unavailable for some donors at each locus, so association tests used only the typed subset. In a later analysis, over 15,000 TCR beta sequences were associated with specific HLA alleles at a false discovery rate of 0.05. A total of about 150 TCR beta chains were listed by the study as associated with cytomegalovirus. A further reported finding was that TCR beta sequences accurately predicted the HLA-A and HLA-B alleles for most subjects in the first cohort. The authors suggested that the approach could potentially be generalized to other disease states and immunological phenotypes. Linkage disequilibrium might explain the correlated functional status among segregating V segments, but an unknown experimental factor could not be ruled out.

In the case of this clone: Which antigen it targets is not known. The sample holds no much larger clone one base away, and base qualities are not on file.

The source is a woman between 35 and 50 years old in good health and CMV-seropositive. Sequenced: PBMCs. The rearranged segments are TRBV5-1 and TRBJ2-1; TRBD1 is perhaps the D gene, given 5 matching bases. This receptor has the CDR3 CASSLDRSWDEQFF. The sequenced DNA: TGCGCCAGCAGCTTGGACAGGTCTTGGGATGAGCAGTTCTTC. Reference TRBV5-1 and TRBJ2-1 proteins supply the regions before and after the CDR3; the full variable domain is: KAGVTQTPRYLIKTRGQQVTLSCSPISGHRSVSWYQQTPGQGLQFLFEYFSETQRNKGNFPGRFSGRQFSNSRSEMNVSTLELGDSALYLCASSLDRSWDEQFFGPGTRLTVL.